A selection of T cell receptor beta chains follows, all from one sample in a study of blood T cells in healthy people across ages. TCRdb itself ran the 5' RACE reads through MiXCR, one entry per CDR3 protein. The table records hundreds of thousands of distinct CDR3 sequences, roughly half of them present only once. Source material: blood. These TCRs come from an elderly woman in good health. Each CDR3 is given with its conserved first and last residue. The D gene is left open where the match is weak. Rows may omit the clone size; those that give it use once, few, many or a size class.

D gene	V gene	clone size	J gene	CDR3 DNA	CDR3 protein
NA	TRBV2	many	TRBJ2-1	TGTGCCAGCAGTGAGAATAGCTATAATGAGCAGTTCTTC	CASSENSYNEQFF
NA	TRBV5-1	once	TRBJ2-5	TGCGCCAGCAGCTTGGTAGGGGTCGGAAGGCAAGAGACCCAGTACTTC	CASSLVGVGRQETQYF
NA	TRBV29-1	few	TRBJ1-1	TGCAGCGTTCTTGGGGGGAACACTGAAGCTTTCTTT	CSVLGGNTEAFF
TRBD2	TRBV7-3	few	TRBJ2-2	TGTGCCAGCAGTCCTAGCGGGATTAACACCGGGGAGCTGTTTTTT	CASSPSGINTGELFF
NA	TRBV6-1	few	TRBJ1-5	TGTGCCAGCAGTGAGTTCCGGGATCAGCCCCAGCATTTT	CASSEFRDQPQHF
NA	TRBV27	many	TRBJ2-1	TGTGCCAGCCGAGCTGTACAGACGTACAATGAGCAGTTCTTC	CASRAVQTYNEQFF
NA	TRBV5-1	NA	TRBJ1-5	TGCGCCAGCAGCAGGGTTTCGGGAGGCAATCAGCCCCAGCATTTT	CASSRVSGGNQPQHF
NA	TRBV6-5	NA	TRBJ2-7	TGTGCCAGCAGTCCCCTTTTCAGCTCCTACGAGCAGTACTTC	CASSPLFSSYEQYF
TRBD2	TRBV6-5	NA	TRBJ2-7	TGTGCCAGCAGGGGACTAGCGGGAAATGAGCAGTACTTC	CASRGLAGNEQYF
NA	TRBV10-3	NA	TRBJ1-2	TGTGCCATCAGTGAATCGGATACCTATGGCTACACCTTC	CAISESDTYGYTF
TRBD1	TRBV2	NA	TRBJ1-6	TGTGCCAGCAGTGCTCTTACAGGGGGCAATTCACCCCTCCACTTT	CASSALTGGNSPLHF
TRBD1	TRBV29-1	once	TRBJ1-1	TGCAGCGTTGACCCAGGGGGCACTGAAGCTTTCTTT	CSVDPGGTEAFF
TRBD2	TRBV14	NA	TRBJ2-3	TGTGCCAGCAGCCAAGATGAGGTGGGAGGGCCTTTAAGTACGCAGTATTTT	CASSQDEVGGPLSTQYF
NA	TRBV9	few	TRBJ2-6	TGTGCCAGCGCTCAACAGGAGCGCGTCCTGACTTTC	CASAQQERVLTF
TRBD2	TRBV4-1	NA	TRBJ2-3	TGCGCCAGCAGCCCCCAGCCGACTAGCGGGGGCGCAGATACGCAGTATTTT	CASSPQPTSGGADTQYF
NA	TRBV24-1	NA	TRBJ2-5	TGTGCCACCAGTGACGCAGGGACCCAGTACTTC	CATSDAGTQYF
TRBD2	TRBV7-3	once	TRBJ2-5	TGTGCCAGCAGCTTAACGGAACCCAGGCGGGGGGGCGGGGAGACCCAGTACTTC	CASSLTEPRRGGGETQYF
NA	TRBV10-2	NA	TRBJ2-5	TGCGCCAGCAGTGAGTCGCGACAAGCAGTGGTTCAGACCCAGTACTTC	CASSESRQAVVQTQYF
NA	TRBV28	NA	TRBJ2-7	TGTGCCAGCAGTTTAGGGGCGCGGGGCTACGAGCAGTACTTC	CASSLGARGYEQYF
NA	TRBV5-1	few	TRBJ2-3	TGCGCCAGCAGCTCTTCAGTGGAGACAGATACGCAGTATTTT	CASSSSVETDTQYF
NA	TRBV10-1	NA	TRBJ1-3	TGCGTCAGCAGTGAAGGTGGCTCTGGAAACACCATATATTTT	CVSSEGGSGNTIYF
TRBD2	TRBV7-3	NA	TRBJ2-3	TGTGCCAGCAGCTTAAGGGCTAGCGGGGGGGCAAATACGCAGTATTTT	CASSLRASGGANTQYF
NA	TRBV6-1	NA	TRBJ1-4	TGTGCCAGCAGCGGCGGGGCGTCGGGGGAAAAACTGTTTTTT	CASSGGASGEKLFF
NA	TRBV28	few	TRBJ1-3	TGTGCCAGTTGGCGGGACACCTCGAGAAACACCATATATTTT	CASWRDTSRNTIYF
NA	TRBV4-1	NA	TRBJ2-7	TGCGCCAGCAGCCAAGGCATATCAGGGAACTCCTGCAATGAGCAGTACTTC	CASSQGISGNSCNEQYF